Listed here are 17 T cell receptor beta chains from one sample, sequenced in a study of cytomegalovirus exposure and HLA in healthy donors. PCR involved 60 Vbeta and 13 Jbeta primers. The assay was immunoSEQ multiplex PCR, and TCRdb's table has in-frame clones only and misses some. The sample records nearly 95,000 clones, approximately 57% being singletons. Source material: PBMCs. All receptors derive from a young woman in good health and CMV-seronegative.

The chain links TRBV7-6 to TRBJ1-1; weak D call: TRBD1 (6 bases). CDR1 is SGHVS, CDR2 FNYEAQ, per germline. Trimming took off 5 bases at V and 0 bases at J, with 7 bases between the two ends. The length of the CDR3 is 13 residues. The CDR3 region is CASSRDMNTEAFF. DNA for the CDR3: TGTGCCAGCAGCCGGGACATGAACACTGAAGCTTTCTTT.

This clone was counted a single time. V gene TRBV7-9 combines with J gene TRBJ2-5; the D gene is possibly TRBD1 (6 bases). CDR3 length: 13 amino acids. V gave up 1 base and J gave up 7 bases, with 10 bases separating them. From germline, CDR1 is SEHNR and CDR2 FQNEAQ (reference sequence). The CDR3 loop is CASSLDREGTQYF. The CDR3 DNA reads TGTGCCAGCAGCTTAGACAGGGAAGGGACCCAGTACTTC.

This chain links TRBV28 with TRBJ1-3, with 8 bases that match TRBD1. Per germline, CDR1 MDHEN and CDR2 SYDVKM. V was clipped by 3 bases and J by 4 bases; unmatched bases: 5. The CDR3 is 15 amino acids. This chain's CDR3 is CASSFIGTGGNTIYF. In DNA form, the CDR3 reads TGTGCCAGCAGTTTCATCGGGACAGGCGGAAACACCATATATTTT.

The V call is TRBV15, the J call TRBJ1-6; D unresolved. CDR3 length equals 15 residues. Deletions cut 1 base from V and 6 bases from J, with 10 bases between. Per the germline V gene, CDR1 is LNHNV and CDR2 is YYDKDF (reference sequence). The CDR3 DNA reads as TGTGCCACCAGCAGAGTCCGGGAGGGTAATTCACCCCTCCACTTT. Amino acid sequence: CATSRVREGNSPLHF.

The chain employs TRBV7-7 and TRBJ1-4, with 9 bases fitting TRBD1. CDR1 and CDR2 from the germline V gene are SSHAT and FNYEAQ (reference sequence). The V and J ends lost 5 bases and 8 bases, in that order; junction bases with no gene match: 6. This CDR3 comprises 14 residues. The CDR3 coding sequence is TGTGCCAGCAGCCTCGGACAGGGGCACGAAAAACTGTTTTTT. This translates into CASSLGQGHEKLFF.

The gene calls are TRBV2 and TRBJ2-1, with TRBD1 identical over 7 bases. This CDR3 has 14 residues. V lost 8 bases to trimming and J lost 6 bases; unmatched junction nucleotides: 10. CDR1 and CDR2 (germline): SNHLY, FYNNEI. The CDR3 DNA is TGTGCCAGCGGAAAGACAGGGTCGGTCAATGAGCAGTTCTTC. Its protein product is CASGKTGSVNEQFF. The entire variable domain, with the rest obtained from reference TRBV2 and TRBJ2-1, is as follows: EPEVTQTPSHQVTQMGQEVILRCVPISNHLYFYWYRQILGQKVEFLVSFYNNEISEKSEIFDDQFSVERPDGSNFTLKIRSTKLEDSAMYFCASGKTGSVNEQFFGPGTRLTVL.

V and J are TRBV4-1 and TRBJ2-7, with D possibly TRBD2 on 6 matching bases. Deletions cut 3 bases from V and 2 bases from J, with 17 bases between. Looked up from germline, CDR1 is MGHRA and CDR2 is YSYEKL. The CDR3 is 16 residues long. The DNA for the CDR3 is TGCGCCAGCAGCCAGCCGGGAGCGAAGAGGGCCTACGAGCAGTACTTC. This sequence encodes CASSQPGAKRAYEQYF.

This CDR3 reads CASSSGWSSPLHF. The CDR3 DNA follows: TGTGCCAGCAGTTCAGGGTGGAGTTCACCCCTCCACTTT. The gene calls are TRBV7-3 and TRBJ1-6; TRBD1 is a possible D gene (5 bases). In germline, CDR1 is SGHTA, CDR2 FQGTGA. This CDR3 has 13 residues. V was trimmed by 6 bases and J by 9 bases, leaving 12 bases between them.

The chain uses TRBV29-1 and TRBJ2-7; 7 bases map to TRBD1. The V gene end was trimmed by 7 bases and the J gene end by 3 bases; junction bases not matched to a gene: 3. Germline loops: CDR1 SQVTM, CDR2 ANQGSEA. The CDR3 runs 11 residues. The CDR3 loop is CSAGQDYEQYF. CDR3 coding DNA: TGCAGCGCCGGACAGGACTACGAGCAGTACTTC.

This clone was recorded once. J is TRBJ2-7 and V is TRBV7-5; TRBD2, the table's D call, was not compared with the DNA. TRBV7-5 is deemed a pseudogene. The length of the CDR3 is 15 residues. The CDR3 DNA sequence: TGTGCCAGAAGCAACGAGACTAGCGGGTTCTACGAGCAGTACTTC. This gives the protein CARSNETSGFYEQYF.

A few counts support this clone. The genes are TRBV19 and TRBJ1-2; D may be TRBD1 (5 bases). V lost 7 bases to trimming and J lost 2 bases, with 11 bases between them. This CDR3 comprises 13 residues. Germline CDR1 and CDR2: LNHDA and SQIVND (reference sequence). CDR3: CASNPRANYGYTF. The CDR3 region has the DNA TGTGCCAGTAATCCCAGGGCCAACTATGGCTACACCTTC.

The sample holds a few counts of this clone. The chain couples TRBV4-2 to TRBJ2-5; possibly TRBD2 for D (5 bases). The CDR3 runs 14 residues. V dropped 1 base and J dropped 4 bases, with 10 bases sitting between them. CDR1 and CDR2 (germline): LGHNA, YNFKEQ. The CDR3, as DNA: TGTGCCAGCAGCCAAGTTTCGGGGAGAGAGACCCAGTACTTC. Translation: CASSQVSGRETQYF.

This clone was seen a few times. CDR3 region: CASSPEGGGLVGTQYF. The CDR3 DNA follows: TGTGCCAGCAGCCCGGAGGGTGGTGGACTGGTAGGTACGCAGTATTTT. The genes are TRBV13 and TRBJ2-3; a weak D match, TRBD2 (6 bases). This CDR3 contains 16 residues. With 5 bases removed from V and 8 bases from J, the gap between germline ends came to 23 bases. Germline V CDR1 and CDR2: PRHDT, FYEKMQ (reference sequence).

The V call is TRBV5-6, the J call TRBJ1-1; D perhaps matches TRBD1 (6 bases). This CDR3 spans 15 amino acids. V was cut by 3 bases and J by 0 bases, with 12 bases left in between. Germline values: CDR1 SGHDT, CDR2 YYEEEE. The CDR3 DNA sequence: TGTGCCAGCAGCTCTTTTGACAGGTTGAACACTGAAGCTTTCTTT. This codes for CASSSFDRLNTEAFF.

The chain joins TRBV7-9 to TRBJ2-3; unclear D gene. CDR1 and CDR2 from the germline V gene are SEHNR and FQNEAQ (reference sequence). This CDR3 contains 14 residues. The V end was cut by 1 base, the J end by 6 bases, with 11 bases between. In DNA form, the CDR3 reads TGTGCCAGCAGCTTAGTTTCGCGCCCGGATACGCAGTATTTT. It encodes CASSLVSRPDTQYF.

The chain uses TRBV2 and TRBJ2-4; D is perhaps TRBD1 (6 bases). Germline-derived CDR1 and CDR2 are SNHLY and FYNNEI. The CDR3 spans 14 residues. V dropped 6 bases and J dropped 8 bases, with 17 bases sitting between them. The CDR3 sequence: CASSREGVGDIQYF. The CDR3 nucleotides are TGTGCCAGCAGCAGAGAGGGGGTCGGAGACATTCAGTACTTC.

The chain carries TRBV5-8 and TRBJ1-1, with 8 bases lining up with TRBD1. CDR1 is SGHTS and CDR2 is YDEGEE in the germline V gene. V was clipped by 3 bases and J by 11 bases; unmatched bases: 6. The CDR3 loop spans 12 amino acids. In DNA form, the CDR3 reads TGTGCCAGCAGCTATGGACAGGGTGAGGCTTTCTTT. Translating it yields CASSYGQGEAFF.